These 26 T cell receptor beta chains originate from one sample sequenced in a study of blood T cell repertoires in COVID-19. The data were produced by immunoSEQ multiplex PCR, yet TCRdb's version contains in-frame clones alone and is incomplete. The table has some 330,000 clones, approximately 89% seen once; the top ten hold 1.5% to 2.5%. Sequences were obtained from PBMCs or T cells enriched from blood (not recorded which). Every receptor here comes from a man between 35 and 55 years old in a cohort exposed to, infected with or recovered from COVID-19 (not recorded which).

The chain joins TRBV6-5 to TRBJ1-1; unclear D gene. V was pared by 0 bases and J by 1 base, with 9 bases between. The germline CDR1 and CDR2 sequences are MNHEY and SVGAGI. This CDR3 spans 15 amino acids. The CDR3 sequence: CASSYSSGENTEAFF. CDR3 nucleotides: TGTGCCAGCAGTTACTCGTCCGGGGAGAACACTGAAGCTTTCTTT.

The rearrangement joins TRBV27 to TRBJ1-1; no definite D call. The germline V gene has CDR1 MNHEY and CDR2 SMNVEV (reference sequence). The CDR3 has 14 amino acids. V lost 5 bases, J lost 0 bases, and 10 bases lay in between. The CDR3, as DNA: TGTGCCAGCAGTCCCAGGCCCCTGAACACTGAAGCTTTCTTT. This gives the protein CASSPRPLNTEAFF.

For the CDR3, the DNA is TGTGCCAGCAGCTTATGGGCGGGAGATTATGCGCAGTTCTTC. Translation gives CASSLWAGDYAQFF. The V gene is TRBV7-9, the J gene TRBJ2-1, with 7 bases that match TRBD2. Germline CDR1 is SEHNR and CDR2 is FQNEAQ (reference sequence). With V trimmed by 2 bases and J by 12 bases, 10 bases remained unmatched. The CDR3 has 14 residues.

In nucleotides, the CDR3 is TGTGCCAGCAGTTTAGCGGGAGATTACGAGCAGTACTTC. This sequence encodes CASSLAGDYEQYF. The chain uses TRBV28 and TRBJ2-7; 7 bases fit TRBD2. The CDR3 spans 13 residues. CDR1 is MDHEN, CDR2 SYDVKM, per germline. The V gene end was trimmed by 2 bases and the J gene end by 4 bases; junction bases not matched to a gene: 2.

The chain recombines TRBV2 with TRBJ2-1; 7 bases line up with TRBD2. The CDR3 spans 15 residues. V shed 8 bases and J 1 base; nucleotides not matched to a gene: 8. In germline, CDR1 is SNHLY, CDR2 FYNNEI. DNA of the CDR3: TGTGCCAGCGGGGGGGTGGAGCGGTCCTACAATGAGCAGTTCTTC. Translation: CASGGVERSYNEQFF.

The rearrangement links TRBV4-1 to TRBJ1-1, with D perhaps TRBD1 (5 bases). Germline-derived CDR1 and CDR2 are MGHRA and YSYEKL. Deletions cut 0 bases from V and 4 bases from J, with 12 bases between. CDR3 length equals 15 residues. The CDR3 region is CASSQDLGQGTEAFF. CDR3 nucleotides: TGCGCCAGCAGCCAAGATCTGGGGCAGGGCACTGAAGCTTTCTTT.

The chain carries TRBV6-5 and TRBJ2-3; 12 bases match TRBD2. V lost 5 bases and J lost 4; bases outside the gene matches: 4. Looked up from germline, CDR1 is MNHEY and CDR2 is SVGAGI. The CDR3 has 15 amino acids. The CDR3 is CASSQLAGGSDTQYF. Written as DNA, the CDR3 is TGTGCCAGCAGTCAACTAGCGGGAGGATCAGATACGCAGTATTTT.

This chain connects TRBV4-2 to TRBJ1-1; TRBD1 aligns across 9 bases. The CDR3 is 16 residues long. Germline trimming cut 0 bases from V and 5 bases from J; bases unmatched to any gene: 7. In germline, CDR1 is LGHNA, CDR2 YNFKEQ. In DNA form, the CDR3 reads TGTGCCAGCAGCCAAGAAAGAACAGGGGGCTATACTGAAGCTTTCTTT. Its protein is CASSQERTGGYTEAFF.

The gene calls are TRBV5-1 and TRBJ1-4; TRBD1 is a possible D gene (5 bases). Germline loops: CDR1 SGHRS, CDR2 YFSETQ. This CDR3 is built from 14 residues. The ends were cut back, 4 bases at V and 3 bases at J, with 10 bases in the middle. The CDR3 DNA follows: TGCGCCAGCAGCCAACAGACAGCTAATGAAAAACTGTTTTTT. This translates into CASSQQTANEKLFF.

The chain recombines TRBV11-2 with TRBJ2-2; 10 bases map to TRBD2. CDR3 length: 17 residues. The germline CDR1 and CDR2 sequences are SGHAT and FQNNGV. J was trimmed by 5 bases and V by 3 bases; bases with no gene match: 9. The CDR3 DNA reads TGTGCCAGCAGCTTCAGCGGGAGGGCCATAGGGACCGGGGAGCTGTTTTTT. Translation gives CASSFSGRAIGTGELFF.

The genes are TRBV7-8 and TRBJ2-7, with D maybe TRBD2 (6 bases). Germline CDR1 reads SGHVS; CDR2 reads FQNEAQ. The CDR3 sequence is 16 residues long. Trimming removed 4 bases at V and 3 bases at J, with 19 bases between. CDR3 protein: CASSSLEGSRGYEQYF. The DNA of the CDR3 is TGTGCCAGCAGCTCCTTGGAGGGGAGTAGAGGCTACGAGCAGTACTTC.

The chain has TRBV28 and TRBJ2-4; a weak D match, TRBD2 (5 bases). Germline assignment: CDR1 MDHEN and CDR2 SYDVKM. V lost 4 bases and J 0 bases, leaving 13 bases between the germline ends. CDR3 length: 16 residues. The CDR3 protein is CASSSPGILAKNIQYF. DNA of the CDR3: TGTGCCAGCAGTTCGCCGGGGATACTAGCCAAAAACATTCAGTACTTC.

CDR3 nucleotides: TGTGCCAGCAGCCACCGGGACCGACCACTACAGGGGCAGTTCTTC. Its translation: CASSHRDRPLQGQFF. This chain connects TRBV6-5 to TRBJ2-1, with D maybe TRBD1 (6 bases). The CDR3 spans 15 residues. CDR1 is MNHEY, CDR2 SVGAGI, per germline. Trimming took 6 bases from V and 12 from J, leaving 24 bases between them.

V is TRBV5-6 and J is TRBJ1-4, with D maybe TRBD1 (5 bases). Germline V gives CDR1 SGHDT, CDR2 YYEEEE. V was shortened by 5 bases and J by 2 bases, with 10 bases between the two germline ends. CDR3 size: 14 residues. The CDR3 DNA sequence: TGTGCCAGCAGTACGGGGACTACTAATGAAAAACTGTTTTTT. This sequence encodes CASSTGTTNEKLFF.

The chain links TRBV2 to TRBJ2-2, with 8 bases identical to TRBD1. V was pared by 4 bases and J by 3 bases, with 4 bases of the junction left unmatched. CDR3 length: 15 residues. CDR1 is SNHLY and CDR2 is FYNNEI in the germline V gene. CDR3 loop: CASSGQGSDTGELFF. The DNA of the CDR3 is TGTGCCAGCAGTGGACAGGGGTCCGACACCGGGGAGCTGTTTTTT.

The chain links TRBV11-2 to TRBJ1-3, with D maybe TRBD1 (6 bases). Germline V gene data show CDR1 as SGHAT and CDR2 as FQNNGV. There are 16 residues in the CDR3. Trimming removed 2 bases at V and 4 bases at J, with 15 bases between. This CDR3 is CASSLPRGAAGNTIYF. In DNA, the CDR3 is TGTGCCAGCAGCTTACCCCGGGGGGCGGCGGGAAACACCATATATTTT. The complete variable domain, with remaining parts taken from reference TRBV11-2 and TRBJ1-3, reads EAGVAQSPRYKIIEKRQSVAFWCNPISGHATLYWYQQILGQGPKLLIQFQNNGVVDDSQLPKDRFSAERLKGVDSTLKIQPAKLEDSAVYLCASSLPRGAAGNTIYFGEGSWLTVV.

The rearrangement links TRBV11-2 to TRBJ2-7; 9 bases align to TRBD2. V dropped 1 base and J dropped 0; count of bases not matched to a gene: 4. Germline V gene lookup returns CDR1 SGHAT and CDR2 FQNNGV. This CDR3 contains 16 residues. DNA of the CDR3: TGTGCCAGCAGCTTAGTTGTTAGCGGGAGCTCCTACGAGCAGTACTTC. This translates into CASSLVVSGSSYEQYF.

V gene TRBV28 combines with J gene TRBJ1-5; no firm D call. V shed 2 bases and J shed 5 bases, with 7 bases lying between them. The CDR3 covers 13 residues. The germline V gene has CDR1 MDHEN and CDR2 SYDVKM. The DNA of the CDR3 is TGTGCCAGCAGTTTACAGGATGATCAGCCCCAGCATTTT. It codes for CASSLQDDQPQHF.

With respect to this clone: The same CDR3 can be traced to other DNA sequences in this sample. The chain carries TRBV6-5 and TRBJ1-2; 11 nucleotides agree with TRBD1. This CDR3 spans 15 amino acids. V lost 10 bases, J lost 5 bases, and 12 bases stayed unmatched. Germline V lookup: CDR1 MNHEY, CDR2 SVGAGI. DNA of the CDR3: TGTGCCACCCCTGGGACAGGGGGGTTAATATATGGCTACACCTTC. As protein: CATPGTGGLIYGYTF.

The chain is built from TRBV18 and TRBJ1-4, with D possibly matching TRBD1 (6 bases). CDR3 length: 15 amino acids. Trimming shortened V by 0 bases and J by 8 bases, and 13 bases separated the two germline ends. Germline assignment: CDR1 KGHSH and CDR2 LQKENI. The DNA of the CDR3 is TGTGCCAGCTCACCACCGGGGCAGGGGAGCGAAAAACTGTTTTTT. Protein: CASSPPGQGSEKLFF.

DNA of the CDR3: TGTGCCAGCAGTTCAAGGGGGATCGACAATGAGCAGTTCTTC. Translated: CASSSRGIDNEQFF. The chain recombines TRBV28 with TRBJ2-1, with TRBD1 as a possible D gene (6 bases). Looked up from germline, CDR1 is MDHEN and CDR2 is SYDVKM. This CDR3 has 14 amino acids. V lost 4 bases and J lost 5, with 12 bases in between. The full variable domain, its missing parts supplied by reference TRBV28 and TRBJ2-1, is DVKVTQSSRYLVKRTGEKVFLECVQDMDHENMFWYRQDPGLGLRLIYFSYDVKMKEKGDIPEGYSVSREKKERFSLILESASTNQTSMYLCASSSRGIDNEQFFGPGTRLTVL.

This clone was seen just once. This chain joins TRBV2 and TRBJ2-1; the match to TRBD2 covers 15 bases. The CDR3 runs 17 residues. Trimming removed 6 bases from V and 7 bases from J; junction bases left unmatched: 10. Germline V gene data show CDR1 as SNHLY and CDR2 as FYNNEI. The CDR3 reads CASSGTSGRPAGNEQFF. Written as DNA, the CDR3 is TGTGCCAGCAGCGGGACTAGCGGGAGGCCCGCAGGAAATGAGCAGTTCTTC.

This chain links TRBV3-1 (or the pseudogene TRBV3-2) with TRBJ1-1; possible D gene TRBD1, 5 bases. In germline, CDR1 is LGHDT, CDR2 YNNKEL (reference sequence). The CDR3 loop spans 13 amino acids. V gave up 0 bases and J gave up 5 bases, with 7 bases separating them. CDR3 sequence (DNA): TGTGCCAGCAGCCAAGACAGGGCTACTGAAGCTTTCTTT. Translating gives CASSQDRATEAFF.

The rearrangement uses TRBV18 and TRBJ2-7; no firm D call. Trimming left V 3 bases short and J 1 base short, with 7 bases between. The CDR3 sequence is 13 residues long. CDR1 and CDR2 (germline): KGHSH, LQKENI. The CDR3 sequence: CASSPKRSYEQYF. The CDR3 nucleotides read TGTGCCAGCTCACCTAAGCGATCCTACGAGCAGTACTTC.

The V call is TRBV5-1, the J call TRBJ2-7; TRBD2 agrees at 8 bases. CDR1 is SGHRS, CDR2 YFSETQ, per germline. This CDR3 has 15 amino acids. The J segment lost 3 bases and the V segment lost 4 bases, leaving 9 bases of the junction unmatched. The CDR3 loop reads CASSLQAGVHYEQYF. CDR3 sequence (DNA): TGCGCCAGCAGCCTCCAAGCGGGAGTGCACTACGAGCAGTACTTC.

J is TRBJ1-2 and V is TRBV27; TRBD1 agrees at 8 bases. Germline CDR1 reads MNHEY; CDR2 reads SMNVEV (reference sequence). The CDR3 length is 13 residues. Germline trimming cut 5 bases from V and 6 bases from J; bases unmatched to any gene: 5. The CDR3 sequence: CASSPRTGNGYTF. In nucleotides, the CDR3 is TGTGCCAGCAGTCCCCGGACAGGGAATGGCTACACCTTC.